A selection of T cell receptor beta chains follows, all from one sample in a study of identical twins. TCRdb called the 5' RACE reads again in MiXCR, with one record for every CDR3 protein. The sample lists about 190,000 distinct CDR3 sequences, about 16% seen once, with around two fifths in the top ten. This sample was shared with a second study, whose subject was T cells expressing NK-cell markers.

The sequenced material came from CD8+ T cells sorted from blood. Source of these receptors: a young woman in good health. Both conserved end residues are trimmed from each CDR3. The D gene is left open where the match is weak.

V	D	J	CDR3
TRBV29-1	-	TRBJ2-7	SVLRVGEQY
TRBV15	-	TRBJ2-1	ATSSSAVAYNEQF
TRBV20-1	-	TRBJ2-7	SASPQTRSTYEQY
TRBV11-1	TRBD2	TRBJ2-3	ASRLTGTSGPTSTDTQY
TRBV6-1	-	TRBJ2-1	ASSPLDVSYNEQF
TRBV10-2	TRBD2	TRBJ2-3	ASSSRLAGGPSTDTQY
TRBV12-3/TRBV12-4	TRBD2	TRBJ2-7	ASSAGGGNEQY
TRBV2	-	TRBJ2-5	ASSALGIQTQY
TRBV6-2/TRBV6-3	TRBD2	TRBJ2-1	ASVPSGGAYNEQF
TRBV4-3	-	TRBJ2-1	ASQDRDSSYNEQF
TRBV18	-	TRBJ2-7	ASSRRQIIRTVHSYEQY
TRBV6-1	-	TRBJ2-5	ASSPSLANQETQY
TRBV15	TRBD1	TRBJ2-7	ATSRDRASYEQY
TRBV7-9	TRBD2	TRBJ2-1	ASSLPGGRHNEQF
TRBV4-3	-	TRBJ2-7	ASSQAVVGYEQY
TRBV3-1	-	TRBJ2-3	ASSQDLVEVGTDTQY
TRBV12-3/TRBV12-4	-	TRBJ1-2	ASSQGGSTYGYT
TRBV7-9	TRBD1	TRBJ2-2	ASSLGGGTGVTGELF
TRBV5-1	TRBD2	TRBJ2-1	ASSSSGLAGVYNEQF
TRBV4-3	TRBD2	TRBJ2-3	ASSHQRGSGVTNTDTQY
TRBV5-1	-	TRBJ1-1	ASRGDSLASNTEAF
TRBV15	-	TRBJ2-3	ATSTKHGLDTQY
TRBV5-1	TRBD2	TRBJ2-3	AGRPGAGGPTRDTQY
TRBV3-1	-	TRBJ1-1	ASSQGRTAFEAF